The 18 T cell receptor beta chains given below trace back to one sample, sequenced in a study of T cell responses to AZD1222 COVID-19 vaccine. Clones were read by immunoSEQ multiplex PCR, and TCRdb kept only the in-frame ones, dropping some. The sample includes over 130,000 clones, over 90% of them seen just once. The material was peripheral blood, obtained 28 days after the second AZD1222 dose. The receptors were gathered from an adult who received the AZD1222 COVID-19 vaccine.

This CDR3 reads CASSLSGRGSADTQYF. CDR3 coding DNA: TGTGCCAGCAGTTTATCCGGCAGGGGTAGTGCAGATACGCAGTATTTT. This sequence joins TRBV27 and TRBJ2-3, with TRBD1 as a possible D gene (6 bases). The germline V gene has CDR1 MNHEY and CDR2 SMNVEV (reference sequence). Trimming removed 0 bases from V and 4 bases from J, with 14 bases in between. There are 16 residues in the CDR3.

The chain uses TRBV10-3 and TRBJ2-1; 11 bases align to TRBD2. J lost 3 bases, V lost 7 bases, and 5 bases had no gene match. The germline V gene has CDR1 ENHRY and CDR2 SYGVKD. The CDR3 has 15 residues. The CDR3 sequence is CAITPGTSGYNEQFF. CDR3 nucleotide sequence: TGTGCCATCACCCCCGGGACTAGCGGCTACAATGAGCAGTTCTTC.

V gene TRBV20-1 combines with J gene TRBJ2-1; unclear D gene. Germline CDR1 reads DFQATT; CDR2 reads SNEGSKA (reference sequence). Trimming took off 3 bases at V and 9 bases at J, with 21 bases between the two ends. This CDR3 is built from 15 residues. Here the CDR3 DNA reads TGCAGTGCTAGTTCGTTTGGGTCCAAAGGGCGTGAGCAGTTCTTC. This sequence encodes CSASSFGSKGREQFF.

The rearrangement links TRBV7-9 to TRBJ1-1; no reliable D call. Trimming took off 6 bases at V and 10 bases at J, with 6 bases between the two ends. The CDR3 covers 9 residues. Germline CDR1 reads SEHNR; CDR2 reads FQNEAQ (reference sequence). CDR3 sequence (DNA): TGTGCCAGCAGGTGGGGAGCTTTCTTT. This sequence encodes CASRWGAFF.

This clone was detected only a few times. The CDR3: CASSLVGQGKGYTF. CDR3 DNA: TGTGCCAGCAGCTTAGTCGGACAAGGAAAAGGCTACACCTTC. This chain links TRBV7-9 with TRBJ1-2, with D tentatively TRBD1 (5 bases). The V gene's germline CDR1 is SEHNR and CDR2 FQNEAQ (reference sequence). V lost 1 base and J lost 8, with 14 bases in between. The CDR3 totals 14 residues.

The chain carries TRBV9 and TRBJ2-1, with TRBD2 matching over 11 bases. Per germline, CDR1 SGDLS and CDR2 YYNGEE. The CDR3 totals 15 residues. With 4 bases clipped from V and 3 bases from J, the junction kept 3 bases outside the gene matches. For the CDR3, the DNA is TGTGCCAGCAGCTTGGGACTAGCGGTCTACAATGAGCAGTTCTTC. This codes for CASSLGLAVYNEQFF.

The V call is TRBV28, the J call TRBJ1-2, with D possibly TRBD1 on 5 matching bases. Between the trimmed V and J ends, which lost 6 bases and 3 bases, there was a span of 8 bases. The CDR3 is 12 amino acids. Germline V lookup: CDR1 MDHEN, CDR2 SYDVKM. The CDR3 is CASRTDHYGYTF. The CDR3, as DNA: TGTGCCAGCAGGACAGACCACTATGGCTACACCTTC.

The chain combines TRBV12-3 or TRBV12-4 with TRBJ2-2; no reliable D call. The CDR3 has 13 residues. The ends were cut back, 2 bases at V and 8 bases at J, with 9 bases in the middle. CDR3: CASSLTAPGELFF. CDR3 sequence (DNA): TGTGCCAGCAGTTTAACAGCCCCTGGGGAGCTGTTTTTT.

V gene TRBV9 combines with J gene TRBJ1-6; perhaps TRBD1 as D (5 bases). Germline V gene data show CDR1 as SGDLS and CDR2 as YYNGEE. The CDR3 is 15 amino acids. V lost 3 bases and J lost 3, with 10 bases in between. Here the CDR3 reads CASSGGLFYNSPLHF. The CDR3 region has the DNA TGTGCCAGCAGCGGGGGACTTTTCTATAATTCACCCCTCCACTTT.

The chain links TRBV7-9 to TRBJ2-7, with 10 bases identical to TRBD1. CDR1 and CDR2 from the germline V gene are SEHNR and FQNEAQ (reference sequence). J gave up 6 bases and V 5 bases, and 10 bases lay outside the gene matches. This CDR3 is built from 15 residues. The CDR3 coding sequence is TGTGCCAGCAGCATAAAGGGGACAGGGGCATTCGAGCAGTACTTC. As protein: CASSIKGTGAFEQYF.

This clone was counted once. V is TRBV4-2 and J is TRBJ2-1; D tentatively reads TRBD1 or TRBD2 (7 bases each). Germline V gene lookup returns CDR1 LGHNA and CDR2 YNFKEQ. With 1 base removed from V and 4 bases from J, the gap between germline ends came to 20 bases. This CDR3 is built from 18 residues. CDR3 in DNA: TGTGCCAGCAGCCAAGGGGTTGGGAGGGGGCCCACGTACAATGAGCAGTTCTTC. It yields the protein CASSQGVGRGPTYNEQFF.

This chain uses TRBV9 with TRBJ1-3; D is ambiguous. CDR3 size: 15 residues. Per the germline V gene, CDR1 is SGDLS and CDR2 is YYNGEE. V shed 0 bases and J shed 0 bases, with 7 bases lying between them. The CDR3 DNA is TGTGCCAGCAGCGTAGGAGCAGTCTCTGGAAACACCATATATTTT. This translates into CASSVGAVSGNTIYF. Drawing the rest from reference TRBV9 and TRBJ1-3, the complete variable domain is DSGVTQTPKHLITATGQRVTLRCSPRSGDLSVYWYQQSLDQGLQFLIQYYNGEERAKGNILERFSAQQFPDLHSELNLSSLELGDSALYFCASSVGAVSGNTIYFGEGSWLTVV.

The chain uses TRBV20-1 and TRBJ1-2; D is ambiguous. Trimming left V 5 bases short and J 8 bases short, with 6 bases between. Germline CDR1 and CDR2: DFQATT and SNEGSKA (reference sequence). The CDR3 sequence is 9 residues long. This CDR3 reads CSAFNGYTF. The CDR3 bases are TGCAGTGCTTTTAACGGCTACACCTTC.

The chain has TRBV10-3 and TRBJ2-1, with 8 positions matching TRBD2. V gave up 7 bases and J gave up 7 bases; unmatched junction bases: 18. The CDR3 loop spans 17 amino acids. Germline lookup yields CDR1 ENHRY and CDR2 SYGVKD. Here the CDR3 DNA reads TGTGCCATCACCCGGGCCCCCGGCGGGACTAGTGTAAATGAGCAGTTCTTC. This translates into CAITRAPGGTSVNEQFF.

The CDR3 region is CASSFSGANVLTF. Written as DNA, the CDR3 is TGCGCCAGCAGCTTTTCCGGGGCCAACGTCCTGACTTTC. This rearrangement joins TRBV5-1 to TRBJ2-6, with D uncertain. The CDR3 extends over 13 amino acids. V gave up 2 bases and J gave up 4 bases, with 4 bases separating them. Germline V gives CDR1 SGHRS, CDR2 YFSETQ.

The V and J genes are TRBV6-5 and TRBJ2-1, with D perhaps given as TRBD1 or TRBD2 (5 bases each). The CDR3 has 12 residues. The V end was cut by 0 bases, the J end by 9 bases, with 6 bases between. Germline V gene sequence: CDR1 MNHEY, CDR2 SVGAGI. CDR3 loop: CASSYSGREQFF. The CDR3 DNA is TGTGCCAGCAGTTACTCGGGACGTGAGCAGTTCTTC.

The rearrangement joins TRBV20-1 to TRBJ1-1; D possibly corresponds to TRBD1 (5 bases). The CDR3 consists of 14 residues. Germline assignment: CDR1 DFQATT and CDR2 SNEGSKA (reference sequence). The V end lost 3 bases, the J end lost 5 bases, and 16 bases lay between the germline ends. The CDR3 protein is CSASRPGGRTEAFF. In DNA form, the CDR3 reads TGCAGTGCTAGTAGGCCGGGGGGAAGGACTGAAGCTTTCTTT.

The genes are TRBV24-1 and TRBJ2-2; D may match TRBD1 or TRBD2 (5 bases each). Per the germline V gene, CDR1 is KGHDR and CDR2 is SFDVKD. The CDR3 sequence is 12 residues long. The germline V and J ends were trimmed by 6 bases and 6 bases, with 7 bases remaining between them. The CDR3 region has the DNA TGTGCCACCAGTTCGGGGCCCGGGGAGCTGTTTTTT. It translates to CATSSGPGELFF.